The 28 T cell receptor beta chains below come from one sample, sequenced in a study of beta chain features in type 1 diabetes. Study-level points and caveats: TCRB CDR3 length was moderately but significantly reduced in all four CD4+ subsets of Type 1 diabetes patients.

What these receptors recognize is not known. The whole isolated RNA underwent reverse transcription, so sequencing captured expressed TCRB transcripts. The data were produced by immunoSEQ multiplex PCR, yet TCRdb's version contains in-frame clones alone and is incomplete. The sample records roughly 350,000 clones, 9.6% being singletons. Sequencing was carried out using central memory CD4+ T cells from blood. The receptors originated from a man aged 25 to 40 with type 1 diabetes.

The genes are TRBV4-2 and TRBJ2-5, with D unresolved. The germline V and J ends were trimmed by 1 base and 2 bases, with 8 bases remaining between them. The V gene's germline CDR1 is LGHNA and CDR2 YNFKEQ. The CDR3 spans 14 residues. The CDR3, as DNA: TGTGCCAGCAGCCAAGGAGGCTTTCAAGAGACCCAGTACTTC. Protein product: CASSQGGFQETQYF.

This clone occurred a few times. The rearrangement joins TRBV7-3 to TRBJ1-5, with D tentatively TRBD1 (5 bases). The V end lost 8 bases, the J end lost 3 bases, and 11 bases lay between the germline ends. In germline, CDR1 is SGHTA, CDR2 FQGTGA. This CDR3 region has 13 residues. The CDR3 bases are TGTGCCAGCGGACAAGAGGCCAATCAGCCCCAGCATTTT. Encoded protein: CASGQEANQPQHF.

With regard to this clone: This sample also contains other DNA sequences that code for the same CDR3. J is TRBJ2-7 and V is TRBV7-2, with D perhaps given as TRBD1 or TRBD2 (5 bases each). CDR1 SGHTA and CDR2 FQGNSA come from the germline V gene. V was trimmed by 1 base and J by 3 bases, leaving 10 bases between them. CDR3 length equals 14 residues. DNA of the CDR3: TGTGCCAGCAGCTTAGGGCCGGGGCGCTACGAGCAGTACTTC. This encodes CASSLGPGRYEQYF.

This clone was counted once. V is TRBV2 and J is TRBJ2-2; 9 bases align to TRBD2. The CDR3 has 16 amino acids. V gave up 10 bases and J gave up 3 bases; unmatched junction bases: 12. Germline V CDR1 and CDR2: SNHLY, FYNNEI. The DNA for the CDR3 is TGTGCCACCTCGGGTAGCGGGAGTCCGGACACCGGGGAGCTGTTTTTT. This translates into CATSGSGSPDTGELFF. Full variable domain (outside the CDR3, taken from reference TRBV2 and TRBJ2-2): EPEVTQTPSHQVTQMGQEVILRCVPISNHLYFYWYRQILGQKVEFLVSFYNNEISEKSEIFDDQFSVERPDGSNFTLKIRSTKLEDSAMYFCATSGSGSPDTGELFFGEGSRLTVL.

This clone was recorded a few times. The V call is TRBV7-2, the J call TRBJ1-1; D call uncertain. Germline V gene data show CDR1 as SGHTA and CDR2 as FQGNSA. The CDR3 has 13 amino acids. The germline V and J ends were trimmed by 1 base and 2 bases, with 5 bases remaining between them. The CDR3 DNA follows: TGTGCCAGCAGCTTAGAGATCAACACTGAAGCTTTCTTT. Amino acid sequence: CASSLEINTEAFF.

This clone has ten or more counts. The V and J genes are TRBV18 and TRBJ1-2; D ambiguous. Looked up from germline, CDR1 is KGHSH and CDR2 is LQKENI. Trimming removed 2 bases from V and 10 bases from J, with 17 bases in between. This CDR3 contains 14 residues. The CDR3 loop is CASSPDEGSSNYTF. CDR3 DNA: TGTGCCAGCTCACCAGACGAGGGATCATCGAACTACACCTTC.

The table lists this clone with a few counts. The chain employs TRBV7-2 and TRBJ1-2; 7 bases line up with TRBD1. The CDR3 is 13 amino acids. V was clipped by 2 bases and J by 7 bases; unmatched bases: 4. CDR1 is SGHTA and CDR2 is FQGNSA in the germline V gene. The CDR3 sequence is CASSLNQGVGYTF. The CDR3 region has the DNA TGTGCCAGCAGCTTAAACCAGGGGGTTGGCTACACCTTC. The variable domain in full, completed from reference TRBV7-2 and TRBJ1-2, reads GAGVSQSPSNKVTEKGKDVELRCDPISGHTALYWYRQSLGQGLEFLIYFQGNSAPDKSGLPSDRFSAERTGGSVSTLTIQRTQQEDSAVYLCASSLNQGVGYTFGSGTRLTVV.

To note about this clone: This CDR3 is also generated by other DNA sequences in the sample. This chain joins TRBV5-1 and TRBJ2-7; a possible D gene is TRBD1 (6 bases). Germline V gene data show CDR1 as SGHRS and CDR2 as YFSETQ. The CDR3 runs to 12 residues. Trimming removed 3 bases at V and 5 bases at J, with 9 bases between. The CDR3 nucleotides read TGCGCCAGCAGCTCACAGGGCCACGAGCAGTACTTC. Its protein product is CASSSQGHEQYF. Full variable domain (remainder filled in from reference TRBV5-1 and TRBJ2-7): KAGVTQTPRYLIKTRGQQVTLSCSPISGHRSVSWYQQTPGQGLQFLFEYFSETQRNKGNFPGRFSGRQFSNSRSEMNVSTLELGDSALYLCASSSQGHEQYFGPGTRLTVT.

This clone was observed a few times. The CDR3 reads CASSQSAGEQFF. CDR3 DNA sequence: TGTGCCAGCAGCCAATCCGCCGGTGAGCAGTTCTTC. The V call is TRBV14, the J call TRBJ2-1; no reliable D call. The CDR3 is 12 amino acids. Trimming stripped 2 bases from V and 9 bases from J, with 8 bases between. CDR1 and CDR2 (germline): SGHDN, FVKESK.

This rearrangement joins TRBV29-1 to TRBJ2-3; possibly TRBD1 or TRBD2 for D (6 bases each). The CDR3 has 14 residues. The germline gives CDR1 SQVTM, CDR2 ANQGSEA. The ends were cut back, 4 bases at V and 6 bases at J, with 17 bases in the middle. CDR3 residues: CSVVAGEEGDTQYF. CDR3 DNA sequence: TGCAGCGTTGTGGCAGGGGAGGAAGGGGATACGCAGTATTTT.

This rearrangement joins TRBV7-2 to TRBJ2-6; D uncertain. Germline CDR1 SGHTA, CDR2 FQGNSA. Trimming took off 7 bases at V and 4 bases at J, with 11 bases between the two ends. This CDR3 is 14 amino acids long. This CDR3 reads CASTDNLGANVLTF. CDR3 DNA sequence: TGTGCCAGCACCGATAATCTAGGGGCCAACGTCCTGACTTTC.

This clone was counted a few times. The chain recombines TRBV14 with TRBJ1-2; 10 bases are shared with TRBD1. The V gene's germline CDR1 is SGHDN and CDR2 FVKESK. V lost 4 bases, J lost 2 bases, and 13 bases stayed unmatched. This CDR3 contains 18 residues. CDR3 amino acids: CASSRLTGTGDLNYGYTF. The CDR3 DNA is TGTGCCAGCAGCCGCCTCACAGGGACAGGGGACCTAAACTATGGCTACACCTTC.

About this clone itself: The sample holds other DNA sequences that translate to the same CDR3. V usage is TRBV23-1 and J usage is TRBJ2-7; D is possibly TRBD1 or TRBD2 (5 bases each). TRBV23-1 qualifies as an ORF whose function is uncertain. This CDR3 spans 15 amino acids. Trimming cost V 0 bases and J 6 bases, with 15 bases left between them. CDR3 sequence (DNA): TGCGCCAGCAGTCAATCGAAGGGTCTCGGGGCCGAGCAGTACTTC. Translation: CASSQSKGLGAEQYF.

The chain employs TRBV12-5 and TRBJ2-2, with TRBD1 identical over 8 bases. CDR1 and CDR2 (germline): LGHNT, FRNRAP. The CDR3 covers 16 residues. With V trimmed by 0 bases and J by 6 bases, 6 bases remained unmatched. CDR3 region: CASGLVLGQGPGELFF. The CDR3 nucleotides are TGTGCTAGTGGTTTGGTCTTAGGACAGGGCCCCGGGGAGCTGTTTTTT.

The chain employs TRBV9 and TRBJ2-5; TRBD1 aligns across 9 bases. Germline V gene sequence: CDR1 SGDLS, CDR2 YYNGEE. The CDR3 contains 15 residues. The J segment lost 4 bases and the V segment lost 4 bases, leaving 8 bases of the junction unmatched. DNA for the CDR3: TGTGCCAGCAGCCGAAGCCGGGACAGGGTAGAGACCCAGTACTTC. Its protein is CASSRSRDRVETQYF. Variable domain in full (rest from reference TRBV9 and TRBJ2-5): DSGVTQTPKHLITATGQRVTLRCSPRSGDLSVYWYQQSLDQGLQFLIQYYNGEERAKGNILERFSAQQFPDLHSELNLSSLELGDSALYFCASSRSRDRVETQYFGPGTRLLVL.

This clone was seen a handful of times. The chain combines TRBV7-2 with TRBJ1-5, with D hard to call. V was clipped by 1 base and J by 7 bases, with 8 bases between them. Germline V gene sequence: CDR1 SGHTA, CDR2 FQGNSA. The CDR3 is 13 amino acids. The CDR3 region has the DNA TGTGCCAGCAGCTTAGGGGTGAGCCAGCCCCAGCATTTT. As protein: CASSLGVSQPQHF.

This sequence joins TRBV2 and TRBJ2-5, with D possibly being TRBD2 (7 bases). Between the trimmed V and J ends, which lost 6 bases and 4 bases, there was a span of 18 bases. Germline V gene lookup returns CDR1 SNHLY and CDR2 FYNNEI. This CDR3 is 15 amino acids long. The DNA of the CDR3 is TGTGCCAGCAGCCCCGAGAGGGGGGGGACAGAGACCCAGTACTTC. Residues: CASSPERGGTETQYF.

The table lists this clone with a few counts. CDR3 sequence reads: CASSESGQGYEKLFF. CDR3 coding DNA: TGTGCCAGCAGTGAATCGGGACAGGGTTACGAAAAACTGTTTTTT. The chain employs TRBV2 and TRBJ1-4, with 9 bases that match TRBD1. The CDR3 length is 15 residues. Trimming took 2 bases from V and 8 from J; bases not matched to a gene: 6. Per the germline V gene, CDR1 is SNHLY and CDR2 is FYNNEI.

This clone occurred a few times. This rearrangement joins TRBV5-1 to TRBJ2-7, with D unclear. The germline V gene has CDR1 SGHRS and CDR2 YFSETQ. V was pared by 0 bases and J by 5 bases, with 6 bases between. The CDR3 sequence is 12 residues long. The CDR3 reads CASSLGSHEQYF. The DNA of the CDR3 is TGCGCCAGCAGCTTGGGTAGTCACGAGCAGTACTTC.

This clone has just a few counts. This sequence joins TRBV6-1 and TRBJ1-2; D remains ambiguous. The germline V gene encodes CDR1 MNHNS and CDR2 SASEGT. V was clipped by 3 bases and J by 6 bases, with 17 bases between them. This CDR3 is 15 amino acids long. CDR3 amino acids: CASSEGILRRDGYTF. In nucleotides, the CDR3 is TGTGCCAGCAGTGAGGGGATACTGCGGAGGGATGGCTACACCTTC.

This clone was detected ten times or more. The V and J genes are TRBV14 and TRBJ2-7; 8 bases are a match to TRBD2. Germline assignment: CDR1 SGHDN and CDR2 FVKESK. The CDR3 runs to 15 residues. Losses at the gene ends were 4 bases for V and 2 bases for J; bases not matched to a gene: 7. CDR3: CASSPRLAITYEQYF. As DNA, the CDR3 is TGTGCCAGCAGCCCCCGACTAGCGATAACCTACGAGCAGTACTTC.

This clone has only a few counts. The V and J genes are TRBV28 and TRBJ2-5; D tentatively reads TRBD1 or TRBD2 (5 bases each). The germline gives CDR1 MDHEN, CDR2 SYDVKM. CDR3 length: 14 amino acids. V dropped 2 bases and J dropped 3 bases, with 10 bases sitting between them. As DNA, the CDR3 is TGTGCCAGCAGTTTAGACGGGGCCAAAGAGACCCAGTACTTC. Translated, it gives CASSLDGAKETQYF.

Note on this clone: The junction differs from germline at one of its ends, possibly a read error. The chain carries TRBV6-6 and TRBJ2-7, with unresolved D. Germline assignment: CDR1 MNHNY and CDR2 SVGAGI (reference sequence). The CDR3 is 15 residues long. The CDR3 DNA reads as TGTGCCAGGAGTTACTCGACGGCCACCACCTACGAGCAGTACTTC. Residues: CARSYSTATTYEQYF.

This clone was seen a handful of times. The rearrangement links TRBV14 to TRBJ1-2, with a tentative D call TRBD1 (6 bases). The CDR3 sequence is 16 residues long. Per germline, CDR1 SGHDN and CDR2 FVKESK. Trimming left V 4 bases short and J 8 bases short, with 23 bases between. The CDR3 region has the DNA TGTGCCAGCAGCCGACGAACCTCCGGGGGCGAAGGGGGCTACACCTTC. Protein: CASSRRTSGGEGGYTF.

This clone showed up just a few times. The gene calls are TRBV9 and TRBJ2-1; D possibly corresponds to TRBD2 (5 bases). CDR3 length: 14 amino acids. Germline values: CDR1 SGDLS, CDR2 YYNGEE. V was shortened by 3 bases and J by 4 bases, with 11 bases between the two germline ends. DNA of the CDR3: TGTGCCAGCAGCGGCCGAGCGGAGTACAATGAGCAGTTCTTC. Protein sequence: CASSGRAEYNEQFF. The variable domain in full, completed from reference TRBV9 and TRBJ2-1, reads DSGVTQTPKHLITATGQRVTLRCSPRSGDLSVYWYQQSLDQGLQFLIQYYNGEERAKGNILERFSAQQFPDLHSELNLSSLELGDSALYFCASSGRAEYNEQFFGPGTRLTVL.

This chain connects TRBV19 to TRBJ1-1, with D perhaps matching TRBD1 (6 bases). The CDR3 covers 11 residues. Trimming took 8 bases from V and 8 from J, leaving 12 bases between them. Germline CDR1 and CDR2: LNHDA and SQIVND (reference sequence). This CDR3 reads CASSTGSEAFF. The CDR3 region has the DNA TGTGCCAGTTCTACAGGGTCAGAAGCTTTCTTT.

The table lists this clone with many counts. The V gene is TRBV5-4, the J gene TRBJ2-3, with D tentatively TRBD1 (6 bases). The V end was cut by 0 bases, the J end by 2 bases, with 10 bases between. The CDR3 is 15 residues long. Germline V gene lookup returns CDR1 SGHNT and CDR2 YYREEE (reference sequence). The CDR3 reads CASSLAAGDTDTQYF. CDR3 DNA sequence: TGTGCCAGCAGCTTGGCGGCAGGGGACACAGATACGCAGTATTTT.

Comments on this clone: The sample contains more than one DNA sequence encoding this CDR3. J is TRBJ2-1 and V is TRBV7-3, with D possibly being TRBD2 (5 bases). CDR1 is SGHTA, CDR2 FQGTGA, per germline. Trimming left V 5 bases short and J 0 bases short, with 11 bases between. This CDR3 has 15 amino acids. The CDR3 DNA sequence: TGTGCCAGCAGCCTTAGCCGGGGCTCCTACAATGAGCAGTTCTTC. Its translation is CASSLSRGSYNEQFF.